Below are 15 T cell receptor beta chains sequenced from a single sample in a study of cytomegalovirus exposure and HLA in healthy donors. PCR involved 60 Vbeta and 13 Jbeta primers. Sequencing used immunoSEQ multiplex PCR; TCRdb keeps in-frame clones, though not all of them. There are about 160,000 clones in the sample; about 65% occur only once, and roughly 3% lies in the top ten. The sequencing input was PBMCs. The receptors originated from a woman aged 25 to 45 in good health and CMV-seronegative.

In DNA form, the CDR3 reads TGTGCCAGCAGCTCCGCCTACAGGGGGGGCAATCAGCCCCAGCATTTT. Translated: CASSSAYRGGNQPQHF. This chain connects TRBV27 to TRBJ1-5; 8 nucleotides line up with TRBD1. Germline CDR1 reads MNHEY; CDR2 reads SMNVEV (reference sequence). Trimming at V came to 6 bases and at J to 2 bases, leaving 9 bases not matched to a gene. CDR3 length: 16 amino acids.

The chain employs TRBV28 and TRBJ2-7; TRBD1 matches at 10 bases. The germline V gene encodes CDR1 MDHEN and CDR2 SYDVKM. The CDR3 has 16 amino acids. Trimming took 4 bases from V and 1 from J; bases not matched to a gene: 7. The CDR3 coding sequence is TGTGCCAGCAGTTCAGCCGGGACAGGGGTTTCCTACGAGCAGTACTTC. It encodes CASSSAGTGVSYEQYF.

The sample holds one count of this clone. The V gene is TRBV4-3, the J gene TRBJ2-5; D may be TRBD1 (8 bases). With 2 bases removed from V and 4 bases from J, the gap between germline ends came to 17 bases. Germline V gene sequence: CDR1 LGHNA, CDR2 YSLEER. The CDR3 is made up of 16 amino acids. The CDR3 protein is CASSQSYRGRGETQYF. DNA of the CDR3: TGCGCCAGCAGCCAATCTTACAGGGGGAGGGGAGAGACCCAGTACTTC.

The rearrangement joins TRBV7-9 to TRBJ2-5, with 8 bases lining up with TRBD1. Per germline, CDR1 SEHNR and CDR2 FQNEAQ (reference sequence). The CDR3 has 15 residues. With 4 bases clipped from V and 5 bases from J, the junction kept 9 bases outside the gene matches. This CDR3 is CASSSQGAPRETQYF. CDR3 coding DNA: TGTGCCAGCAGCTCCCAGGGGGCTCCCCGGGAGACCCAGTACTTC.

The V gene is TRBV14, the J gene TRBJ2-7; no clear D. This CDR3 has 12 residues. Trimming stripped 5 bases from V and 3 bases from J, with 8 bases between. Germline loops: CDR1 SGHDN, CDR2 FVKESK. This chain's CDR3 is CASSFFCYEQYF. CDR3 bases: TGTGCCAGCAGCTTCTTTTGCTACGAGCAGTACTTC.

The CDR3 here is CASSLVATANYGYTF. The CDR3 nucleotides are TGTGCCAGCAGCTTGGTGGCAACAGCTAACTATGGCTACACCTTC. The V gene is TRBV5-5, the J gene TRBJ1-2; D is unclear. Germline CDR1 reads SGHKS; CDR2 reads YYEKEE (reference sequence). Trimming removed 0 bases from V and 0 bases from J, with 9 bases in between. This CDR3 is built from 15 residues.

The chain uses TRBV5-6 and TRBJ2-2; 9 bases map to TRBD1. Trimming removed 5 bases from V and 6 bases from J; junction bases left unmatched: 5. This CDR3 spans 14 amino acids. CDR1 SGHDT and CDR2 YYEEEE come from the germline V gene. The CDR3 here is CASRATGGPGELFF. The CDR3 DNA reads as TGTGCCAGCAGAGCGACAGGGGGTCCCGGGGAGCTGTTTTTT.

This clone was counted only a few times. The chain has TRBV28 and TRBJ2-7; 11 bases match TRBD1. Trimming cost V 6 bases and J 3 bases; bases outside gene matches: 7. Germline assignment: CDR1 MDHEN and CDR2 SYDVKM. This CDR3 has 15 amino acids. CDR3 in amino acids: CASRSPGQGDYEQYF. The DNA for the CDR3 is TGTGCCAGCAGATCTCCGGGACAGGGGGACTACGAGCAGTACTTC.

The gene calls are TRBV7-3 and TRBJ2-1; D unresolved. The germline V gene has CDR1 SGHTA and CDR2 FQGTGA. The CDR3 length is 14 residues. Trimming pared 1 base from V and 1 base from J, leaving 5 bases between. CDR3 region: CASSLSGSYNEQFF. CDR3 bases: TGTGCCAGCAGCTTAAGCGGTTCCTACAATGAGCAGTTCTTC.

This clone occurred once. The CDR3 DNA follows: TGTGCCAGCAGTCCCACAGGGTGGGGGAGCTATGGCTACACCTTC. Translation gives CASSPTGWGSYGYTF. The chain is built from TRBV6-5 and TRBJ1-2, with a possible D match to TRBD1 (6 bases). Per germline, CDR1 MNHEY and CDR2 SVGAGI. The CDR3 extends over 15 amino acids. Trimming stripped 5 bases from V and 4 bases from J, with 17 bases between.

This clone was seen a few times. The chain joins TRBV7-7 to TRBJ2-2, with D possibly TRBD2 on 5 matching bases. V gave up 3 bases and J gave up 3 bases, with 8 bases separating them. Germline-derived CDR1 and CDR2 are SSHAT and FNYEAQ (reference sequence). This CDR3 comprises 14 residues. CDR3 in DNA: TGTGCCAGCAGCTTGAGGGTAGACACCGGGGAGCTGTTTTTT. Residues: CASSLRVDTGELFF.

V and J are TRBV28 and TRBJ1-4, with unresolved D. Germline CDR1 MDHEN, CDR2 SYDVKM. The CDR3 consists of 12 residues. V dropped 2 bases and J dropped 8 bases, with 6 bases sitting between them. This CDR3 reads CASSLRREKLFF. The CDR3 DNA reads as TGTGCCAGCAGTTTACGGCGGGAAAAACTGTTTTTT.

The chain couples TRBV27 to TRBJ2-1; TRBD2 matches at 10 bases. Per the germline V gene, CDR1 is MNHEY and CDR2 is SMNVEV (reference sequence). There are 14 residues in the CDR3. Germline trimming cut 6 bases from V and 13 bases from J; bases unmatched to any gene: 12. This CDR3 reads CASSSDLAGGPQFF. DNA of the CDR3: TGTGCCAGCAGCTCAGACTTAGCGGGGGGACCCCAGTTCTTC.

V usage is TRBV30 and J usage is TRBJ1-6; D is unresolved. Germline CDR1 is GTSNPN and CDR2 is SVGIG (reference sequence). The CDR3 totals 13 residues. V lost 0 bases and J 7 bases, leaving 7 bases between the germline ends. CDR3 nucleotides: TGTGCCTGGAGTGTAGCCCTCAATTCACCCCTCCACTTT. Translating it yields CAWSVALNSPLHF.

The CDR3 nucleotides read TGTGCCAGCAGCCAAGTAGCGGGAAACCAAGAGACCCAGTACTTC. Its translation: CASSQVAGNQETQYF. The J gene is TRBJ2-5, the V gene TRBV4-2, with TRBD2 identical over 8 bases. In germline, CDR1 is LGHNA, CDR2 YNFKEQ. The CDR3 has 15 amino acids. The trim removed 1 base at V and 0 bases at J, leaving 1 base unmatched.